Shown below are 29 T cell receptor beta chains from a single sample sequenced in a study of cytomegalovirus exposure and HLA in healthy donors. Vbeta (60) and Jbeta (13) primers were used in the PCR. Using immunoSEQ multiplex PCR, the repertoire was profiled, and TCRdb retains in-frame clones only, with some absent. The profile shows some 33,000 clones, about 65% of them singletons. Sequencing was performed on PBMCs. These receptors were obtained from a man over 45 in good health and CMV-seropositive.

The rearrangement links TRBV18 to TRBJ2-7; the match to TRBD1 covers 8 bases. The germline gives CDR1 KGHSH, CDR2 LQKENI. The length of the CDR3 is 15 residues. Trimming took 5 bases from V and 2 from J; bases not matched to a gene: 8. The CDR3 DNA reads TGTGCCAGCTCAGAGACAGGGGCCCCCCCCTACGAGCAGTACTTC. This codes for CASSETGAPPYEQYF.

CDR3 loop: CASSSLLQEGYEQYF. CDR3 DNA: TGCGCCAGCAGCTCCCTCTTACAGGAAGGCTACGAGCAGTACTTC. The chain links TRBV5-1 to TRBJ2-7; a weak D match, TRBD1 (5 bases). CDR3 length: 15 residues. V was pared by 3 bases and J by 3 bases, with 16 bases between. Germline-derived CDR1 and CDR2 are SGHRS and YFSETQ.

Written as DNA, the CDR3 is TGTGCCAGCAGCCGTGGACTAGAAGGCTACGAGCAGTACTTC. Translation gives CASSRGLEGYEQYF. The J gene is TRBJ2-7, the V gene TRBV6-1, with TRBD2 matching over 7 bases. After removal of 6 bases from V and 3 bases from J, the junction contained 8 bases not matched to a gene. The CDR3 totals 14 residues. The germline V gene encodes CDR1 MNHNS and CDR2 SASEGT.

V is TRBV4-3 and J is TRBJ1-6; 8 bases fit TRBD1. The CDR3 runs to 17 residues. V lost 1 base, J lost 7 bases, and 9 bases stayed unmatched. Germline CDR1 and CDR2: LGHNA and YSLEER. The CDR3 loop is CASSQGPGGGLNSPLHF. CDR3 nucleotides: TGCGCCAGCAGCCAAGGTCCAGGGGGCGGTTTGAATTCACCCCTCCACTTT.

The chain employs TRBV30 and TRBJ1-1; D not certain. Deletions cut 7 bases from V and 0 bases from J, with 9 bases between. Germline V gene lookup returns CDR1 GTSNPN and CDR2 SVGIG (reference sequence). This CDR3 is built from 12 residues. CDR3 amino acids: CAYTRMNTEAFF. CDR3 DNA sequence: TGTGCCTATACAAGAATGAACACTGAAGCTTTCTTT.

The chain carries TRBV19 and TRBJ2-5; 8 bases are a match to TRBD1. CDR1 and CDR2 (germline): LNHDA, SQIVND (reference sequence). Trimming at V came to 6 bases and at J to 4 bases, leaving 10 bases not matched to a gene. The CDR3 spans 15 residues. This CDR3 is CASSLDRGGGETQYF. CDR3 DNA: TGTGCCAGTAGCCTCGACAGGGGAGGAGGAGAGACCCAGTACTTC.

This chain connects TRBV6-5 to TRBJ2-1, with 10 bases matching TRBD1. Germline values: CDR1 MNHEY, CDR2 SVGAGI. The ends lost 6 bases at V and 3 bases at J; junction bases unmatched: 5. This CDR3 has 15 amino acids. The CDR3 spells CASRPGTGDYNEQFF. The CDR3 DNA follows: TGTGCCAGCAGACCCGGGACAGGGGACTACAATGAGCAGTTCTTC.

The chain couples TRBV5-6 to TRBJ1-1, with 7 bases identical to TRBD1. J gave up 6 bases and V 4 bases, and 6 bases lay outside the gene matches. There are 13 residues in the CDR3. CDR1 and CDR2 from the germline V gene are SGHDT and YYEEEE. The CDR3 spells CASSPGTDPEAFF. CDR3 DNA: TGTGCCAGCAGCCCAGGGACAGACCCTGAAGCTTTCTTT.

The V call is TRBV29-1, the J call TRBJ1-1; D is uncertain. V gave up 7 bases and J gave up 3 bases, with 15 bases separating them. Germline assignment: CDR1 SQVTM and CDR2 ANQGSEA. This CDR3 is 13 amino acids long. CDR3 amino acids: CSAGAGVDTEAFF. CDR3 DNA sequence: TGCAGCGCAGGAGCGGGAGTTGACACTGAAGCTTTCTTT.

This chain uses TRBV30 with TRBJ2-2; the D gene is possibly TRBD1 (5 bases). This CDR3 is built from 15 residues. Germline V gene data show CDR1 as GTSNPN and CDR2 as SVGIG (reference sequence). V was pared by 2 bases and J by 4 bases, with 14 bases between. The CDR3 nucleotides read TGTGCCTGGAGTCGTGCCAGGGTGAGCACCGGGGAGCTGTTTTTT. It specifies CAWSRARVSTGELFF.

The chain links TRBV9 to TRBJ2-1; 10 bases line up with TRBD2. CDR1 and CDR2 from the germline V gene are SGDLS and YYNGEE. The CDR3 is 15 residues long. The V and J ends lost 3 bases and 5 bases, in that order; junction bases with no gene match: 5. The CDR3 here is CASSETSGAHNEQFF. The CDR3 region has the DNA TGTGCCAGCAGCGAAACTAGCGGGGCGCACAATGAGCAGTTCTTC.

CDR3 in DNA: TGCGCCAGCAGCTCTCGGACAGGGGGCGCCTATGGCTACACCTTC. Its protein is CASSSRTGGAYGYTF. This sequence joins TRBV4-3 and TRBJ1-2, with TRBD1 identical over 11 bases. V lost 5 bases, J lost 4 bases, and 6 bases stayed unmatched. In germline, CDR1 is LGHNA, CDR2 YSLEER. The CDR3 has 15 amino acids.

This clone was seen only a few times. The rearrangement joins TRBV5-8 to TRBJ2-3, with TRBD2 matching over 8 bases. The CDR3 runs to 14 residues. V lost 4 bases to trimming and J lost 7 bases; unmatched junction nucleotides: 8. The germline V gene encodes CDR1 SGHTS and CDR2 YDEGEE. CDR3 region: CASSGAGDANTQYF. As DNA, the CDR3 is TGTGCCAGCAGCGGAGCGGGAGACGCGAATACGCAGTATTTT.

The chain employs TRBV6-5 and TRBJ1-1, with D possibly TRBD1 on 5 matching bases. Looked up from germline, CDR1 is MNHEY and CDR2 is SVGAGI. Deletions cut 5 bases from V and 4 bases from J, with 14 bases between. The CDR3 consists of 14 residues. The CDR3 loop is CASSLRGVGTEAFF. The CDR3 DNA is TGTGCCAGCAGTCTCCGGGGGGTAGGCACTGAAGCTTTCTTT.

The CDR3 protein is CASSQLTSGRPWEQFF. The CDR3 coding sequence is TGTGCCAGCAGCCAATTGACTAGCGGGAGACCGTGGGAGCAGTTCTTC. V gene TRBV5-6 combines with J gene TRBJ2-1; TRBD2 agrees at 12 bases. The V segment lost 4 bases and the J segment 10 bases; nucleotides outside the gene matches: 12. Germline assignment: CDR1 SGHDT and CDR2 YYEEEE. This CDR3 contains 16 residues. The full variable domain, rest sourced from reference TRBV5-6 and TRBJ2-1, is DAGVTQSPTHLIKTRGQQVTLRCSPKSGHDTVSWYQQALGQGPQFIFQYYEEEERQRGNFPDRFSGHQFPNYSSELNVNALLLGDSALYLCASSQLTSGRPWEQFFGPGTRLTVL.

This chain links TRBV7-3 with TRBJ2-1; TRBD1 matches 8 bases. The germline CDR1 and CDR2 sequences are SGHTA and FQGTGA. With 4 bases clipped from V and 9 bases from J, the junction kept 8 bases outside the gene matches. CDR3 length equals 14 residues. The CDR3 DNA reads TGTGCCAGCAGCTCATCACAGGGGGGCGGTGAGCAGTTCTTC. Protein: CASSSSQGGGEQFF.

This clone was observed once. The genes are TRBV10-3 and TRBJ1-1; D gene uncertain. Per the germline V gene, CDR1 is ENHRY and CDR2 is SYGVKD. The CDR3 has 12 amino acids. Deletions cut 1 base from V and 8 bases from J, with 8 bases between. This CDR3 is CAISELASEAFF. CDR3 DNA sequence: TGTGCCATCAGTGAGTTAGCGTCCGAAGCTTTCTTT.

The chain employs TRBV4-1 and TRBJ2-4; TRBD1 matches 8 bases. The V gene's germline CDR1 is MGHRA and CDR2 YSYEKL. V was pared by 4 bases and J by 15 bases, with 8 bases of the junction left unmatched. The CDR3 consists of 12 residues. The CDR3 DNA follows: TGCGCCAGCAGCCTGACAGGGGAAGTCTTGTACTTC. It yields the protein CASSLTGEVLYF.

The chain combines TRBV30 with TRBJ2-3; TRBD2 matches at 8 bases. The germline V gene encodes CDR1 GTSNPN and CDR2 SVGIG (reference sequence). CDR3 length equals 15 residues. The junction had 6 bases not matched to a gene; V was cut back by 0 bases and J by 4 bases. The CDR3 is CAWSVHGGAADTQYF. The CDR3 DNA follows: TGTGCCTGGAGTGTACACGGGGGGGCCGCAGATACGCAGTATTTT.

The rearrangement links TRBV4-2 to TRBJ1-1; 9 bases are a match to TRBD1. J was trimmed by 5 bases and V by 4 bases; bases with no gene match: 5. The germline gives CDR1 LGHNA, CDR2 YNFKEQ. CDR3 length equals 14 residues. The CDR3 spells CASSPQGAGTEAFF. The CDR3, as DNA: TGTGCCAGCAGCCCACAGGGGGCCGGGACTGAAGCTTTCTTT.

This clone was counted between two and nine times. The rearrangement joins TRBV10-3 to TRBJ2-5; tentative D call: TRBD2 (5 bases). Trimming shortened V by 9 bases and J by 4 bases, and 18 bases separated the two germline ends. The CDR3 totals 14 residues. Germline V gene data show CDR1 as ENHRY and CDR2 as SYGVKD. CDR3 protein: CAISLALAGETQYF. DNA for the CDR3: TGTGCCATATCTCTAGCCCTGGCGGGAGAGACCCAGTACTTC.

V usage is TRBV5-6 and J usage is TRBJ2-1; TRBD2 agrees at 9 bases. Germline loops: CDR1 SGHDT, CDR2 YYEEEE. V dropped 5 bases and J dropped 8; count of bases not matched to a gene: 8. The CDR3 spans 14 residues. CDR3 nucleotides: TGTGCCAGCAGGTTAGCGGGAGAAACCCATGAGCAGTTCTTC. Translation: CASRLAGETHEQFF.

CDR3 coding DNA: TGTGCCAGCAGCGTAGGGGACAGGTACACTGAAGCTTTCTTT. Protein product: CASSVGDRYTEAFF. The V call is TRBV9, the J call TRBJ1-1; 8 bases agree with TRBD1. This CDR3 is 14 amino acids long. Germline V lookup: CDR1 SGDLS, CDR2 YYNGEE. V shed 0 bases, J shed 3 bases, and the junction held 1 base outside the gene matches.

V usage is TRBV7-2 and J usage is TRBJ2-5; 10 nucleotides align to TRBD1. Germline loops: CDR1 SGHTA, CDR2 FQGNSA. The CDR3 contains 15 residues. The trim removed 4 bases at V and 5 bases at J, leaving 7 bases unmatched. The CDR3 DNA sequence: TGTGCCAGCAGCTGGAAGACAGGGGGCGAGGAGACCCAGTACTTC. Amino acids: CASSWKTGGEETQYF. Based on the CDR3 plus reference TRBV7-2 and TRBJ2-5, the full variable domain is GAGVSQSPSNKVTEKGKDVELRCDPISGHTALYWYRQSLGQGLEFLIYFQGNSAPDKSGLPSDRFSAERTGGSVSTLTIQRTQQEDSAVYLCASSWKTGGEETQYFGPGTRLLVL.

This chain connects TRBV29-1 to TRBJ2-1; 10 nucleotides line up with TRBD1. The CDR3 runs 15 residues. Trimming took 6 bases from V and 6 from J; bases not matched to a gene: 11. Germline-derived CDR1 and CDR2 are SQVTM and ANQGSEA. The CDR3 loop reads CSVVKTGGASNEQFF. The CDR3, as DNA: TGCAGCGTGGTTAAGACAGGGGGCGCATCCAATGAGCAGTTCTTC.

This clone was seen a few times. The chain employs TRBV5-1 and TRBJ1-1; 7 bases line up with TRBD1. Unmatched junction bases numbered 15, after V lost 2 bases and J lost 2 bases. There are 18 residues in the CDR3. From germline, CDR1 is SGHRS and CDR2 YFSETQ. In DNA, the CDR3 is TGCGCCAGCAGCTTATACCCGGCTACGACAGGGAGTAACACTGAAGCTTTCTTT. Protein: CASSLYPATTGSNTEAFF.

V gene TRBV30 combines with J gene TRBJ2-4; a possible D gene is TRBD2 (5 bases). This CDR3 has 13 amino acids. Germline loops: CDR1 GTSNPN, CDR2 SVGIG (reference sequence). The germline V and J ends were trimmed by 0 bases and 12 bases, with 15 bases remaining between them. The CDR3 loop is CAWSVGLGNDQYF. The CDR3 region has the DNA TGTGCCTGGAGTGTAGGACTCGGTAACGATCAGTACTTC.

This rearrangement joins TRBV9 to TRBJ1-5; D gene unclear. V shed 0 bases and J shed 3 bases, with 10 bases lying between them. Germline lookup yields CDR1 SGDLS and CDR2 YYNGEE. The length of the CDR3 is 15 residues. Written as DNA, the CDR3 is TGTGCCAGCAGCGTAGGTTCACTCCTCAATCAGCCCCAGCATTTT. This encodes CASSVGSLLNQPQHF.

A word on this clone: A far larger clone is a single base away, which makes a read error likely. The chain employs TRBV29-1 and TRBJ1-1; D may be TRBD1 (5 bases). Trimming pared 8 bases from V and 1 base from J, leaving 14 bases between. Germline CDR1 and CDR2: SQVTM and ANQGSEA. This CDR3 region has 13 residues. The CDR3 loop reads CSFGQGTNTEAFF. The CDR3 region has the DNA TGCAGCTTTGGGCAGGGTACGAACACTGAAGCTTTCTTT. Looking up the rest from reference TRBV29-1 and TRBJ1-1 gives the full variable domain: SAVISQKPSRDICQRGTSLTIQCQVDSQVTMMFWYRQQPGQSLTLIATANQGSEATYESGFVIDKFPISRPNLTFSTLTVSNMSPEDSSIYLCSFGQGTNTEAFFGQGTRLTVV.